These T cell receptor beta chains were read from a single sample in a study of vaccination and CD4 T cells after COVID-19. Via MiXCR, TCRdb re-called the PCR reads, giving one row per CDR3 protein. The sample has under 3,500 distinct CDR3 sequences; around 23% are singletons. Their antigens remain unidentified. The sequencing input was CD4+ T cells from blood, cultured in vitro. These receptor sequences come from a human donor who had recovered from COVID-19. Both conserved end residues are part of each CDR3. A D gene is named only where the DNA matches it firmly. Rows give clone size only sometimes, using once, few, many, or a class for an expanded clone.

v_gene: TRBV25-1
d_gene: NA
j_gene: TRBJ1-2
len: 13
abundance: large
CDR3nt: TGTGCCAGCAGTCTAAGGGGGGGTAATGGCTACACCTTC
CDR3aa: CASSLRGGNGYTF

v_gene: TRBV9
d_gene: TRBD2
j_gene: TRBJ2-3
len: 16
abundance: once
CDR3nt: TGTGCCAGCAGCGTAGCTAGCGGGAGATCGACAGATACGCAGTATTTT
CDR3aa: CASSVASGRSTDTQYF

v_gene: TRBV27
d_gene: TRBD1
j_gene: TRBJ1-3
len: 14
abundance: few
CDR3nt: TGTGCCAGCAGAGGACAGGCCTCTGGAAACACCATATATTTT
CDR3aa: CASRGQASGNTIYF

v_gene: TRBV4-1
d_gene: TRBD2
j_gene: TRBJ2-5
len: 16
abundance: NA
CDR3nt: TGCGCCAGCAGCCAAGGACTAGCGGAGTACCAAGAGACCCAGTACTTC
CDR3aa: CASSQGLAEYQETQYF

v_gene: TRBV6-5
d_gene: TRBD2
j_gene: TRBJ2-7
len: 14
abundance: NA
CDR3nt: TGTGCCAGCAGTTACGGGGGGGATTTCTACGAGCAGTACTTC
CDR3aa: CASSYGGDFYEQYF

v_gene: TRBV2
d_gene: NA
j_gene: TRBJ1-2
len: 14
abundance: NA
CDR3nt: TGTGCCAGCAGTGAAGCGCAGGGGAGGTATGGCTACACCTTC
CDR3aa: CASSEAQGRYGYTF

v_gene: TRBV6-1
d_gene: TRBD1
j_gene: TRBJ1-2
len: 13
abundance: few
CDR3nt: TGTGCCAGCGGGACAGGATCATCCTATGGCTACACCTTC
CDR3aa: CASGTGSSYGYTF

v_gene: TRBV5-4
d_gene: NA
j_gene: TRBJ2-5
len: 13
abundance: NA
CDR3nt: TGTGCCAGTGCAGGTCCGTACCAAGAGACCCAGTACTTC
CDR3aa: CASAGPYQETQYF

v_gene: TRBV19
d_gene: NA
j_gene: TRBJ2-3
len: 14
abundance: NA
CDR3nt: TGTGCCAGTAGTATAGATAGCGCTACAGATACGCAGTATTTT
CDR3aa: CASSIDSATDTQYF

v_gene: TRBV28
d_gene: NA
j_gene: TRBJ1-5
len: 15
abundance: NA
CDR3nt: TGTGCCAGCAAGGGGCAGGGCCGGGGCAATCAGCCCCAGCATTTT
CDR3aa: CASKGQGRGNQPQHF

v_gene: TRBV7-9
d_gene: TRBD2
j_gene: TRBJ2-3
len: 13
abundance: few
CDR3nt: TGTGCCAGCAGCTCGAATAGCGGGGATACGCAGTATTTT
CDR3aa: CASSSNSGDTQYF

v_gene: TRBV6-2/TRBV6-3
d_gene: TRBD1
j_gene: TRBJ2-1
len: 17
abundance: few
CDR3nt: TGTGCCAGCAGTCACGAACCAGACAGGGGGCGACCCAATGAGCAGTTCTTC
CDR3aa: CASSHEPDRGRPNEQFF

v_gene: TRBV4-1
d_gene: NA
j_gene: TRBJ2-4
len: 16
abundance: NA
CDR3nt: TGCGCCAGCAGCCACCGGGCGGGGCTAGCCAAAAACATTCAGTACTTC
CDR3aa: CASSHRAGLAKNIQYF

v_gene: TRBV6-1
d_gene: TRBD1
j_gene: TRBJ1-2
len: 14
abundance: NA
CDR3nt: TGTGCCAGCAACAAGCAGGGGGTTAACTATGGCTACACCTTC
CDR3aa: CASNKQGVNYGYTF

v_gene: TRBV5-6
d_gene: NA
j_gene: TRBJ2-1
len: 12
abundance: NA
CDR3nt: TGTGCCAGCAGTGCAGGGGTGGTTAGGCAGTTCTTC
CDR3aa: CASSAGVVRQFF

v_gene: TRBV7-3
d_gene: NA
j_gene: TRBJ2-2
len: 18
abundance: NA
CDR3nt: TGTGCCAGCAGCTTAGAAGCAGTGCGAGCACTGAACACCGGGGAGCTGTTTTTT
CDR3aa: CASSLEAVRALNTGELFF

v_gene: TRBV6-1
d_gene: NA
j_gene: TRBJ1-2
len: 14
abundance: medium-sized
CDR3nt: TGTGCCAGCAGCCCTTACAGTGGCGGCTATGGCTACACCTTC
CDR3aa: CASSPYSGGYGYTF

v_gene: TRBV18
d_gene: NA
j_gene: TRBJ2-3
len: 15
abundance: NA
CDR3nt: TGTGCCAGCTCACCTGTGGGTCCTAGCACAGATACGCAGTATTTT
CDR3aa: CASSPVGPSTDTQYF

v_gene: TRBV6-1
d_gene: NA
j_gene: TRBJ1-1
len: 15
abundance: few
CDR3nt: TGTGCCAGCAGACCCGCGGGAACCAGGAACACTGAAGCTTTCTTT
CDR3aa: CASRPAGTRNTEAFF

v_gene: TRBV7-6
d_gene: NA
j_gene: TRBJ2-7
len: 13
abundance: few
CDR3nt: TGTGCCAGCAGCTTAGTAGCAGGGGATGGGCAGTACTTC
CDR3aa: CASSLVAGDGQYF

v_gene: TRBV7-9
d_gene: NA
j_gene: TRBJ2-1
len: 12
abundance: large
CDR3nt: TGTGCCAGCAGCTTAGACTACAATGAGCAGTTCTTC
CDR3aa: CASSLDYNEQFF

v_gene: TRBV4-3
d_gene: NA
j_gene: TRBJ1-1
len: 14
abundance: few
CDR3nt: TGCGCCAGCAGCGTGAAGGGGCATGGCACTGAAGCTTTCTTT
CDR3aa: CASSVKGHGTEAFF

v_gene: TRBV2
d_gene: NA
j_gene: TRBJ2-3
len: 15
abundance: large
CDR3nt: TGTGCCAGCAGTGAAGGGCGGACTAGCACAGATACGCAGTATTTT
CDR3aa: CASSEGRTSTDTQYF

v_gene: TRBV5-1
d_gene: NA
j_gene: TRBJ2-7
len: 15
abundance: NA
CDR3nt: TGCGCCAGCAGCTTGTGGTTAACAGGGTCCTACGAGCAGTACTTC
CDR3aa: CASSLWLTGSYEQYF

v_gene: TRBV4-3
d_gene: NA
j_gene: TRBJ2-3
len: 19
abundance: NA
CDR3nt: TGCGCCAGCAGCCAAACTCCCGCCGGGCCCGAGGGGGGCACAGATACGCAGTATTTT
CDR3aa: CASSQTPAGPEGGTDTQYF

v_gene: TRBV5-8
d_gene: NA
j_gene: TRBJ2-5
len: 13
abundance: few
CDR3nt: TGTGCCAGCTGGTCCTTCCTCAGGGAGACCCAGTACTTC
CDR3aa: CASWSFLRETQYF

v_gene: TRBV6-1
d_gene: NA
j_gene: TRBJ2-2
len: 17
abundance: NA
CDR3nt: TGTGCCGCCGCCCGCCGCTATACCGGGACCAACACCGGGGAGCTGTTTTTT
CDR3aa: CAAARRYTGTNTGELFF

v_gene: TRBV14
d_gene: NA
j_gene: TRBJ1-1
len: 14
abundance: NA
CDR3nt: TGTGCCAGCAGCCAAGATCTAACGGCTCCCGAGGCTTTCTTT
CDR3aa: CASSQDLTAPEAFF

v_gene: TRBV20-1
d_gene: NA
j_gene: TRBJ2-5
len: 15
abundance: NA
CDR3nt: TGCAGTGCTAGAGATGCGGGTAGGGACCAAGAGACCCAGTACTTC
CDR3aa: CSARDAGRDQETQYF

v_gene: TRBV4-2
d_gene: NA
j_gene: TRBJ2-5
len: 14
abundance: NA
CDR3nt: TGTGCCAGCAGCCAATACCAGCTTGGGGAGACCCAGTACTTC
CDR3aa: CASSQYQLGETQYF

v_gene: TRBV5-5
d_gene: TRBD1
j_gene: TRBJ2-7
len: 13
abundance: NA
CDR3nt: TGTGCCAGCAGCTTGCTGACAGGGGGTGAGCAGAACTTC
CDR3aa: CASSLLTGGEQNF

v_gene: TRBV23-1
d_gene: NA
j_gene: TRBJ2-2
len: 16
abundance: NA
CDR3nt: TGCGCCAGCAGTCACAGGGGGGAGACAGGGCCCGGGGAGCTGTTTTTT
CDR3aa: CASSHRGETGPGELFF

v_gene: TRBV20-1
d_gene: NA
j_gene: TRBJ1-5
len: 13
abundance: NA
CDR3nt: TGCAGTGCTCTCGGGGTGGCGAATCAGCCCCAGCATTTT
CDR3aa: CSALGVANQPQHF

v_gene: TRBV7-2
d_gene: TRBD2
j_gene: TRBJ2-2
len: 13
abundance: NA
CDR3nt: TGTGCCAGCAGACTAGCGGGGTTCGGGGAGCTGTTTTTT
CDR3aa: CASRLAGFGELFF

v_gene: TRBV27
d_gene: NA
j_gene: TRBJ1-2
len: 17
abundance: medium-sized
CDR3nt: TGTGCCAGCAGTCGGGGAGGAGACCCGAACAGGAACTATGGCTACACCTTC
CDR3aa: CASSRGGDPNRNYGYTF

v_gene: TRBV7-2
d_gene: NA
j_gene: TRBJ1-2
len: 15
abundance: few
CDR3nt: TGTGCCAGCAGCAACGGTGGCACTGCTAGCTATGGCTACACCTTC
CDR3aa: CASSNGGTASYGYTF

v_gene: TRBV6-1
d_gene: TRBD2
j_gene: TRBJ2-2
len: 15
abundance: NA
CDR3nt: TGTGCCAGCAGCAGGACTAGCGGGAACACCGGGGAGCTGTTTTTT
CDR3aa: CASSRTSGNTGELFF

v_gene: TRBV5-4
d_gene: NA
j_gene: TRBJ2-5
len: 13
abundance: NA
CDR3nt: TGTGCCAGCAGCCGGGACACTGTGGAGACCCAGTACTTC
CDR3aa: CASSRDTVETQYF

v_gene: TRBV27
d_gene: TRBD2
j_gene: TRBJ2-5
len: 15
abundance: NA
CDR3nt: TGTGCCAGCAGTACACCTAGCGGGGGGCGGGGGACCCAGTACTTC
CDR3aa: CASSTPSGGRGTQYF

v_gene: TRBV7-2
d_gene: TRBD2
j_gene: TRBJ2-5
len: 15
abundance: NA
CDR3nt: TGTGCCAGCAGCTTAGAGGCTAGCGGACAAGAGACCCAGTACTTC
CDR3aa: CASSLEASGQETQYF

v_gene: TRBV7-2
d_gene: NA
j_gene: TRBJ2-5
len: 14
abundance: NA
CDR3nt: TGTGCCAGCAGCTTCCAGGGAGGTCAAGAGACCCAGTACTTC
CDR3aa: CASSFQGGQETQYF

v_gene: TRBV6-1
d_gene: NA
j_gene: TRBJ1-2
len: 15
abundance: NA
CDR3nt: TGTGCCAGCAGGCCACAGGGTGTCCGCTTGGATGGCTACACCTTC
CDR3aa: CASRPQGVRLDGYTF

v_gene: TRBV7-8
d_gene: TRBD1
j_gene: TRBJ1-6
len: 14
abundance: NA
CDR3nt: TGTGCCAGCAGCCGGGACAGGGCTGGTTCACCCCTCCACTTT
CDR3aa: CASSRDRAGSPLHF

v_gene: TRBV10-3
d_gene: NA
j_gene: TRBJ2-7
len: 15
abundance: medium-sized
CDR3nt: TGTGCCATCAGTGAGTCGAGGACCGTAGGCGACGAGCAGTACTTC
CDR3aa: CAISESRTVGDEQYF

v_gene: TRBV20-1
d_gene: TRBD2
j_gene: TRBJ2-3
len: 14
abundance: NA
CDR3nt: TGCAGTGCAATTTCCCCTAGCGGGACAGATACGCAGTATTTT
CDR3aa: CSAISPSGTDTQYF

v_gene: TRBV6-4
d_gene: TRBD1
j_gene: TRBJ1-1
len: 19
abundance: few
CDR3nt: TGTGCCAGCAGTGACCCCAGACAGGGGCCGTACTTAGTGAACACTGAAGCTTTCTTT
CDR3aa: CASSDPRQGPYLVNTEAFF

v_gene: TRBV20-1
d_gene: TRBD1
j_gene: TRBJ1-3
len: 14
abundance: NA
CDR3nt: TGCAGTGCTATGCGGACAGGGGACGGAAACACCATATATTTT
CDR3aa: CSAMRTGDGNTIYF

v_gene: TRBV7-2
d_gene: NA
j_gene: TRBJ1-1
len: 17
abundance: large
CDR3nt: TGTGCCAGCAGCCCAAGAGCGATGGGGTGGGGGAACACTGAAGCTTTCTTT
CDR3aa: CASSPRAMGWGNTEAFF

v_gene: TRBV5-6
d_gene: NA
j_gene: TRBJ2-2
len: 16
abundance: NA
CDR3nt: TGTGCCAGCAGCATCCAGACAGCGCTGAACACCGGGGAGCTGTTTTTT
CDR3aa: CASSIQTALNTGELFF

v_gene: TRBV15
d_gene: NA
j_gene: TRBJ1-2
len: 13
abundance: large
CDR3nt: TGTGCCACCAGCTCACGGGGGGCGCTTGGCTACACCTTC
CDR3aa: CATSSRGALGYTF

v_gene: TRBV6-1
d_gene: NA
j_gene: TRBJ2-1
len: 14
abundance: few
CDR3nt: TGTGCCAGCACCCTACACGGGGGAGGCAATGAGCAGTTCTTC
CDR3aa: CASTLHGGGNEQFF

v_gene: TRBV30
d_gene: TRBD1
j_gene: TRBJ2-7
len: 12
abundance: large
CDR3nt: TGTGCCTGGAGTGAGGACAGGTACGAGCAGTACTTC
CDR3aa: CAWSEDRYEQYF

v_gene: TRBV5-6
d_gene: NA
j_gene: TRBJ2-3
len: 13
abundance: few
CDR3nt: TGTGCCAGCAGCTTGACCCACACAGATACGCAGTATTTT
CDR3aa: CASSLTHTDTQYF

v_gene: TRBV2
d_gene: TRBD1
j_gene: TRBJ2-3
len: 15
abundance: NA
CDR3nt: TGTGCCAGCAAGACCGGGACAGGGGTTAAAGATACGCAGTATTTT
CDR3aa: CASKTGTGVKDTQYF

v_gene: TRBV4-2
d_gene: TRBD1
j_gene: TRBJ1-5
len: 15
abundance: NA
CDR3nt: TGTGCCAGCAGCCTCATAGGGGGCGCGGTTAGGCCCCAGCATTTT
CDR3aa: CASSLIGGAVRPQHF

v_gene: TRBV4-1
d_gene: TRBD2
j_gene: TRBJ2-5
len: 15
abundance: few
CDR3nt: TGCGCCAGCAGCCAGATACTAGCGGGGGCAGAGACCCAGTACTTC
CDR3aa: CASSQILAGAETQYF

v_gene: TRBV1
d_gene: NA
j_gene: TRBJ1-1
len: 16
abundance: NA
CDR3nt: TGCACCAGCAGCCCCAAGGCAGTCGTCATGAACACTGAAGCTTTCTTT
CDR3aa: CTSSPKAVVMNTEAFF